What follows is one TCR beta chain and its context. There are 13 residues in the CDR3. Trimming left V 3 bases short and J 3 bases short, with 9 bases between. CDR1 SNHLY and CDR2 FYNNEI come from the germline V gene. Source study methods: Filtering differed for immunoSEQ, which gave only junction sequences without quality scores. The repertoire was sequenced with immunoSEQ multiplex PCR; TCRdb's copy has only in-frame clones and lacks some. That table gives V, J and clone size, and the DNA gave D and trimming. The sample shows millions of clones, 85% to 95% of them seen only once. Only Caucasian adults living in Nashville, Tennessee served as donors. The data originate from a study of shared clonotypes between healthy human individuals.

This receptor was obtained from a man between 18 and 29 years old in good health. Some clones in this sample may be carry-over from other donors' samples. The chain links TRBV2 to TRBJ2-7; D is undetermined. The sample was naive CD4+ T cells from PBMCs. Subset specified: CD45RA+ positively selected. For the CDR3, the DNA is TGTGCCAGCAGTGATCCGGGCGTCTACGAGCAGTACTTC. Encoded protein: CASSDPGVYEQYF.